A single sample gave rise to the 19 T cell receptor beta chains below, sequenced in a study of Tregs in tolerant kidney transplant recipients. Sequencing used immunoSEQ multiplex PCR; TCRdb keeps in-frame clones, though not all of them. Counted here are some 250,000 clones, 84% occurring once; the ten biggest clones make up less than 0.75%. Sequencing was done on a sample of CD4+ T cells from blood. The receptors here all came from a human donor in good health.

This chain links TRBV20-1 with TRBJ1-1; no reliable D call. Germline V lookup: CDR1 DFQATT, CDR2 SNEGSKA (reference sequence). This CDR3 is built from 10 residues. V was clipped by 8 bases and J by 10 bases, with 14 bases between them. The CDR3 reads CSPQRASAFF. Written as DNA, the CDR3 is TGCAGTCCCCAGAGGGCTTCAGCTTTCTTT.

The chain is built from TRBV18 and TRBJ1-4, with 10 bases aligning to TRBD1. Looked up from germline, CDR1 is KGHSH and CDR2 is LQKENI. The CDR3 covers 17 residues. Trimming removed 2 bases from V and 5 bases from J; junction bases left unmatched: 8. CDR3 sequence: CASSPAWDRGENEKLFF. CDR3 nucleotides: TGTGCCAGCTCACCAGCCTGGGACAGGGGAGAGAATGAAAAACTGTTTTTT.

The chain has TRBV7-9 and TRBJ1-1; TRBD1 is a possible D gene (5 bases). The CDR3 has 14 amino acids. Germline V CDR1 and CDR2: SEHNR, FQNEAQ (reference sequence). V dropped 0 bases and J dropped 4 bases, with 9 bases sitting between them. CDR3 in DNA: TGTGCCAGCAGCTTAGCGAGGGGTAGCACTGAAGCTTTCTTT. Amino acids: CASSLARGSTEAFF. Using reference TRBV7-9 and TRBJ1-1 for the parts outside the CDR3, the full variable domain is DTGVSQNPRHKITKRGQNVTFRCDPISEHNRLYWYRQTLGQGPEFLTYFQNEAQLEKSRLLSDRFSAERPKGSFSTLEIQRTEQGDSAMYLCASSLARGSTEAFFGQGTRLTVV.

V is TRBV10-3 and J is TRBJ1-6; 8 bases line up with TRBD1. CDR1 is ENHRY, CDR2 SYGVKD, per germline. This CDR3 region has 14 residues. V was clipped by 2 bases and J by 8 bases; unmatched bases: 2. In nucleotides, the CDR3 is TGTGCCATCAGTGAGGGACAGGGAGATTCACCCCTCCACTTT. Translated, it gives CAISEGQGDSPLHF.

In DNA, the CDR3 is TGTGCCAGCAGTTACCTCCCCAACTACGAGCAGTACTTC. Its translation is CASSYLPNYEQYF. The V and J genes are TRBV6-5 and TRBJ2-7, with D unresolved. This CDR3 has 13 residues. V lost 2 bases and J lost 3, with 8 bases in between. CDR1 and CDR2 from the germline V gene are MNHEY and SVGAGI.

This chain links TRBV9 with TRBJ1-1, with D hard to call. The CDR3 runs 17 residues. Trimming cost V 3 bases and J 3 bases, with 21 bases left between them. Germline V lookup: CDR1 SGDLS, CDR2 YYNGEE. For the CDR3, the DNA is TGTGCCAGCAGCGCCCAGGTCAGCGTGACTGCGTACACTGAAGCTTTCTTT. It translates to CASSAQVSVTAYTEAFF.

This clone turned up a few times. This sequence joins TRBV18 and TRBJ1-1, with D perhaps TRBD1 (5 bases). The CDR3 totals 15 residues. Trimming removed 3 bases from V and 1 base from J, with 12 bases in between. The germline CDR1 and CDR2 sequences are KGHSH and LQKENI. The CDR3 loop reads CASSPQGFSNTEAFF. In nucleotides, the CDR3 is TGTGCCAGCTCACCTCAGGGTTTTTCGAACACTGAAGCTTTCTTT.

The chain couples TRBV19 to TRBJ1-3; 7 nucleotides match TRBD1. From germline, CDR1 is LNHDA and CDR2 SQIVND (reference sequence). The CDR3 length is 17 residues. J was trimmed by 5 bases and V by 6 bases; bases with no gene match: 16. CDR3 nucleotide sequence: TGTGCCAGTAGGGACGGGGGACAGCCCTATAGAAGAAACACCATATATTTT. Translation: CASRDGGQPYRRNTIYF. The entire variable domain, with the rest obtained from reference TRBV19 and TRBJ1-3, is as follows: DGGITQSPKYLFRKEGQNVTLSCEQNLNHDAMYWYRQDPGQGLRLIYYSQIVNDFQKGDIAEGYSVSREKKESFPLTVTSAQKNPTAFYLCASRDGGQPYRRNTIYFGEGSWLTVV.

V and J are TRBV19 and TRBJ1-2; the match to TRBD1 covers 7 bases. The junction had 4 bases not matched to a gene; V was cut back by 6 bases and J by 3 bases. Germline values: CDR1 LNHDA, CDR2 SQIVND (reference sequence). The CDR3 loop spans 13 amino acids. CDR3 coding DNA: TGTGCCAGTAGGGCGACAGGGTACTATGGCTACACCTTC. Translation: CASRATGYYGYTF. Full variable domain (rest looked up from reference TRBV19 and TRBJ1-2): DGGITQSPKYLFRKEGQNVTLSCEQNLNHDAMYWYRQDPGQGLRLIYYSQIVNDFQKGDIAEGYSVSREKKESFPLTVTSAQKNPTAFYLCASRATGYYGYTFGSGTRLTVV.

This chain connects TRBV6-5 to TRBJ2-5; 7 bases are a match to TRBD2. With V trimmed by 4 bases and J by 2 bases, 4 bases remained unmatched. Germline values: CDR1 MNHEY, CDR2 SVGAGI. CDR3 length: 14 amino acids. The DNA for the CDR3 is TGTGCCAGCAGTTGGGGGGGGATACAAGAGACCCAGTACTTC. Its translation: CASSWGGIQETQYF.

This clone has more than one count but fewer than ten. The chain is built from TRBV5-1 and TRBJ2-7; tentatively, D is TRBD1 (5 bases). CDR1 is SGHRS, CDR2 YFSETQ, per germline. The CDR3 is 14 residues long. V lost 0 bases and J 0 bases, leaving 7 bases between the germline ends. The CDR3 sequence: CASSLGQSSYEQYF. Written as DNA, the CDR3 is TGCGCCAGCAGCTTGGGACAGAGCTCCTACGAGCAGTACTTC.

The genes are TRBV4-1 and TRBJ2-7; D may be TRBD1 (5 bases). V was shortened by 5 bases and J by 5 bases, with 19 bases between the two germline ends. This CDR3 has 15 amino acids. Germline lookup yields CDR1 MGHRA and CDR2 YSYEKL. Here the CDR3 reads CASSSIKKGAHEQYF. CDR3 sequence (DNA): TGCGCCAGCAGCTCAATAAAGAAAGGGGCGCACGAGCAGTACTTC.

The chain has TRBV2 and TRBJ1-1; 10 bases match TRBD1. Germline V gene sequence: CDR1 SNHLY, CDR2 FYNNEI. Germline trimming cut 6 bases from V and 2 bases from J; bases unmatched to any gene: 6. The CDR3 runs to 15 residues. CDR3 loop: CASRPRQGANTEAFF. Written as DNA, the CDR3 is TGTGCCAGCAGGCCCCGACAGGGGGCAAACACTGAAGCTTTCTTT.

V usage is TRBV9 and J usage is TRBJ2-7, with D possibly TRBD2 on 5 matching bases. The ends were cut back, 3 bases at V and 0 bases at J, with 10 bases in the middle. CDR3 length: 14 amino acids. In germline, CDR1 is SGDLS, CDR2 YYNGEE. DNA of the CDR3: TGTGCCAGCAGCGGGGAGACTTACTCCTACGAGCAGTACTTC. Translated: CASSGETYSYEQYF.

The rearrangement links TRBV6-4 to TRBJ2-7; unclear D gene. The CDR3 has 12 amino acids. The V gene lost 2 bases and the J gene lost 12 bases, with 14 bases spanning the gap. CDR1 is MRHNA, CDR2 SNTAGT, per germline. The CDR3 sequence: CASSDPPLDGYF. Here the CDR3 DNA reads TGTGCCAGCAGTGACCCGCCCTTGGATGGGTACTTC.

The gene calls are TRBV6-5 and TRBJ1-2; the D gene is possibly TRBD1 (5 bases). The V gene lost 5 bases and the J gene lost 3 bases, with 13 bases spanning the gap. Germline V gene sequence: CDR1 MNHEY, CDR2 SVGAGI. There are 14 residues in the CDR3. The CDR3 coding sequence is TGTGCCAGCAGTGTACAGAGAGGGGACTATGGCTACACCTTC. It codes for CASSVQRGDYGYTF.

The CDR3 loop reads CASSEDRGIYGYTF. CDR3 sequence (DNA): TGTGCCAGCAGTGAGGACAGGGGGATCTATGGCTACACCTTC. The rearrangement joins TRBV6-1 to TRBJ1-2; TRBD1 aligns across 10 bases. The junction had 2 bases not matched to a gene; V was cut back by 3 bases and J by 4 bases. Germline assignment: CDR1 MNHNS and CDR2 SASEGT. The CDR3 runs to 14 residues.

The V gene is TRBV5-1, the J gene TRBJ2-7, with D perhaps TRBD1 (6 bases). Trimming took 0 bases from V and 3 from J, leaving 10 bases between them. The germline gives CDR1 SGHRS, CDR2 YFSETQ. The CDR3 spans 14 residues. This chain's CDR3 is CASSLAGHSYEQYF. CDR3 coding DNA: TGCGCCAGCAGCTTGGCGGGACACAGCTACGAGCAGTACTTC.

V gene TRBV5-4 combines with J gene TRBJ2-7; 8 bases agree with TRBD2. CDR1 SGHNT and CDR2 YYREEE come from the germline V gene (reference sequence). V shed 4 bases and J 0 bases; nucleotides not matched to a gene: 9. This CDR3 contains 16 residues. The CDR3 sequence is CASSQWGGRSSYEQYF. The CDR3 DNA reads TGTGCCAGCAGCCAGTGGGGCGGGAGGAGCTCCTACGAGCAGTACTTC.